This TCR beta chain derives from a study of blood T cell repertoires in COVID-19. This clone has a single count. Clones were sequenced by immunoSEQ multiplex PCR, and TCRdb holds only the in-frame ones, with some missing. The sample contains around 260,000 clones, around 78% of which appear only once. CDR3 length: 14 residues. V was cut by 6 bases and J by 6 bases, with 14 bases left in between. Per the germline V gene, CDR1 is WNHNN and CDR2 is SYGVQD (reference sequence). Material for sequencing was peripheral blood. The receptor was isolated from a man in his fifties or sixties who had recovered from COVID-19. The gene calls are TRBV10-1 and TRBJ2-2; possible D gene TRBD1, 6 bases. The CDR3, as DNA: TGCGCCAGCAGCCGACAGGTCCAGGCCGGGGAGCTGTTTTTT. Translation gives CASSRQVQAGELFF.